The 8 T cell receptor beta chains reported below all come from one sample, sequenced in a study of immune evolution from preneoplasia to lung adenocarcinoma. Measured with immunoSEQ multiplex PCR; TCRdb has only the in-frame clones, and not every one. The sample gives 4,000 to 4,500 clones, around 80% of which show up once; about 14% is in the top ten. Sequencing was carried out using FFPE invasive lung adenocarcinoma tissue. Receptors originate from a person aged 65 to 85 with invasive lung adenocarcinoma. Some clones in this sample may be carry-over from other donors' samples.

This chain connects TRBV7-8 to TRBJ2-1, with D perhaps matching TRBD1 or TRBD2 (7 bases each). The CDR3 spans 12 residues. The germline V gene has CDR1 SGHVS and CDR2 FQNEAQ. V dropped 3 bases and J dropped 11 bases, with 11 bases sitting between them. The DNA of the CDR3 is TGTGCCAGCAGCTTTCAGGGGGGGAAGCAGTTCTTC. Translating it yields CASSFQGGKQFF.

The rearrangement joins TRBV11-2 to TRBJ2-1; D is unclear. CDR3 length: 14 residues. Per the germline V gene, CDR1 is SGHAT and CDR2 is FQNNGV. Trimming stripped 2 bases from V and 1 base from J, with 6 bases between. The CDR3 loop is CASSLPTSYNEQFF. The CDR3 DNA is TGTGCCAGCAGCTTACCCACTTCCTACAATGAGCAGTTCTTC.

V gene TRBV7-9 combines with J gene TRBJ1-5; the D is unclear. The V gene's germline CDR1 is SEHNR and CDR2 FQNEAQ (reference sequence). Trimming removed 1 base from V and 10 bases from J, with 14 bases in between. This CDR3 has 14 residues. In nucleotides, the CDR3 is TGTGCCAGCAGCTTAGGCCAGGACTTCGAACCCCAGCATTTT. This codes for CASSLGQDFEPQHF.

The V and J genes are TRBV5-4 and TRBJ2-5, with TRBD2 matching over 9 bases. The CDR3 runs 15 residues. V trimming: 4 bases; J trimming: 5 bases; junction bases outside the gene matches: 9. Germline V gene sequence: CDR1 SGHNT, CDR2 YYREEE (reference sequence). Here the CDR3 DNA reads TGTGCCAGCAGCAGAACCTTAGCGGGAGTGGAGACCCAGTACTTC. It specifies CASSRTLAGVETQYF.

This clone was recorded a few times. This chain joins TRBV19 and TRBJ2-7; D might be TRBD2 (5 bases). With 6 bases removed from V and 5 bases from J, the gap between germline ends came to 14 bases. The CDR3 consists of 13 residues. Germline loops: CDR1 LNHDA, CDR2 SQIVND (reference sequence). The CDR3 region is CASSWRTLDEQYF. The DNA of the CDR3 is TGTGCCAGTAGCTGGAGGACCCTCGACGAGCAGTACTTC.

The chain links TRBV5-1 to TRBJ2-3; 9 bases are shared with TRBD1. V gave up 2 bases and J gave up 3 bases; unmatched junction bases: 1. Germline CDR1 is SGHRS and CDR2 is YFSETQ. The CDR3 is made up of 14 amino acids. The CDR3 loop is CASSFGQGTDTQYF. CDR3 sequence (DNA): TGCGCCAGCAGCTTTGGACAGGGGACAGATACGCAGTATTTT.

The V call is TRBV30, the J call TRBJ2-3; D is unclear. CDR1 and CDR2 from the germline V gene are GTSNPN and SVGIG (reference sequence). This CDR3 is 14 amino acids long. The V and J ends lost 1 base and 4 bases respectively, with 12 bases between them. DNA for the CDR3: TGTGCCTGGAGTGAAGGGATTTCGGCAGATACGCAGTATTTT. It translates to CAWSEGISADTQYF.

Only a few counts were recorded for this clone. The chain employs TRBV5-1 and TRBJ1-3; D call uncertain. Between the trimmed V and J ends, which lost 4 bases and 0 bases, there was a span of 8 bases. The V gene's germline CDR1 is SGHRS and CDR2 YFSETQ. There are 14 residues in the CDR3. The CDR3 sequence: CASSGGNSGNTIYF. CDR3 coding DNA: TGCGCCAGCAGCGGAGGGAACTCTGGAAACACCATATATTTT.